A single T cell receptor (beta chain) is shown here with its context. Template switching with 5'RACE generated the TCR cDNA and added a universal primer site and UMIs. Using its own MiXCR run on the 5' RACE reads, TCRdb lists one record per CDR3 protein. Altogether 400,000 to 650,000 distinct CDR3 sequences are present, less than 25% being singletons, with the ten largest covering less than 20%. This sample was included in a study of T cells after yellow fever vaccination. Study in general: Each low-cell-number fraction was prepared by means of SMART-Seq v4 Ultra Low Input.

Sequencing was performed on PBMCs, taken about 20 days after the first yellow fever vaccination. This TCR came from a man between 18 and 35 years old who received the YFV17D yellow fever vaccine.

The CDR3 loop is CASSKTGGRNTGELFF. CDR3 sequence (DNA): TGTGCCAGCAGCAAAACAGGGGGCAGGAACACCGGGGAGCTGTTTTTT. V and J are TRBV9 and TRBJ2-2; 9 bases map to TRBD1. Germline loops: CDR1 SGDLS, CDR2 YYNGEE. Losses at the gene ends were 4 bases for V and 1 base for J; bases not matched to a gene: 5. The CDR3 has 16 residues.